The clone carrying this T cell receptor (beta chain) came up many times. The V end lost 5 bases, the J end lost 7 bases, and 6 bases lay between the germline ends. Germline V gene sequence: CDR1 MGHDK, CDR2 SYGVNS. This CDR3 has 12 amino acids. TCRdb processed the reads anew with MiXCR; each CDR3 protein has one entry. The profile covers tens of thousands of distinct CDR3 sequences, with about 4% appearing a single time and around 21% taken by the ten largest. The sample comes from a study of T cell repertoires in cytomegalovirus infection. This receptor was identified in a human donor in good health (CMV status not recorded). Some clones in this sample may be carry-over from other donors' samples. Material for sequencing was PBMCs. The chain employs TRBV25-1 and TRBJ1-6, with D hard to call. The CDR3 sequence: CASSLENSPLHF. Here the CDR3 DNA reads TGTGCCAGCAGTTTAGAGAATTCACCCCTCCACTTT.